What follows is one T cell receptor beta chain and its context. The antigen remains undetermined. Each CDR3 protein gets one entry after TCRdb re-called the reads with MiXCR. Here the sample spans around 740,000 distinct CDR3 sequences, about 40% being singletons. The source of the sample is a study of T cell repertoires in cytomegalovirus infection. The study, taken as a whole, reports: In two of eight donors, the top clonotype was HLA-C-restricted CMV-specific.

The CDR3 has 16 amino acids. V gave up 8 bases and J gave up 2 bases, with 19 bases separating them. The germline V gene has CDR1 MDHEN and CDR2 SYDVKM. Sample: PBMCs. The sequence was obtained from a human donor in good health (CMV status not recorded). Some clones in this sample may be carry-over from other donors' samples. J is TRBJ2-1 and V is TRBV28; a weak D match, TRBD2 (6 bases). CDR3 in DNA: TGTGCCAGCCGGTCCCGGGGGAATTTTGCCTACAATGAGCAGTTCTTC. As protein: CASRSRGNFAYNEQFF.